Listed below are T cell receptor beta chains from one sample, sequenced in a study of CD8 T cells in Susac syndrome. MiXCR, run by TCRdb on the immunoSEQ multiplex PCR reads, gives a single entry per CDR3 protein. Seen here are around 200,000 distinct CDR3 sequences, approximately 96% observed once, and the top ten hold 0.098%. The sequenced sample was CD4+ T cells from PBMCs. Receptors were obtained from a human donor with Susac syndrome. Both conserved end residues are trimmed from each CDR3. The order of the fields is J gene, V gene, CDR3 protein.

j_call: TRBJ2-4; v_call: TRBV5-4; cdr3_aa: ASSPGLVAKNIQY
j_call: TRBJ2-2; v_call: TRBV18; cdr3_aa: ASSPPTGVNGELF
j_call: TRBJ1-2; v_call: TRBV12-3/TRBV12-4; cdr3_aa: ASSLIGQGGYT
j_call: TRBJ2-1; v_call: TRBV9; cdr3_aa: ASSVVGGRGQDEQF
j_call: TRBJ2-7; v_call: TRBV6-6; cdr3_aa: ASSGGSSYEQY
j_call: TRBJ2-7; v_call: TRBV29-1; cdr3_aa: SVEGPGGNYEQY
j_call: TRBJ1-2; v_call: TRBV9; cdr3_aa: ASSVEGQGGYT
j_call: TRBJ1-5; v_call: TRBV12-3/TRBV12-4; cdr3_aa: ASRPDGKVNQPQH
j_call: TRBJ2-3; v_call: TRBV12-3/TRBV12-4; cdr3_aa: ASSTHSTRLAGTDTQY
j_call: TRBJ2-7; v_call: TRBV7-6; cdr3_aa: ASSLVDGGGYEQY
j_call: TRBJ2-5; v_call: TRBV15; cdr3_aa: ATSRDLRETQY
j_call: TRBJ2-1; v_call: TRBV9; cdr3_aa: ASSIQANNEQF
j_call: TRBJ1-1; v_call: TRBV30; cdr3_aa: AWSRDTEAF
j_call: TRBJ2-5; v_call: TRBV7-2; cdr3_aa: ASSLRGLGPETQY
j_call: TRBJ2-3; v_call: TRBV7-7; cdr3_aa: ASSSGTHTDTQY
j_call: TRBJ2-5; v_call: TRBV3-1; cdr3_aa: ATLGVETQY
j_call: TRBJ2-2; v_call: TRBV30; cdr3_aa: AWRSHYTGELF
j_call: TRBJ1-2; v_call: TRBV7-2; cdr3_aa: ASSLVVGTAHYGYT
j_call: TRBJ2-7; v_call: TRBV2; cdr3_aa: ASSEQNYEQY
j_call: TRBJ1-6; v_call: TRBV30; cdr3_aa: AWSPTGRGSPLH
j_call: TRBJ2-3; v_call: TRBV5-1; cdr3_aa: ASSPDTDTQY
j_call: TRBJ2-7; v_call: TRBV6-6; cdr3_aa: ASTPDRGRTYEQY
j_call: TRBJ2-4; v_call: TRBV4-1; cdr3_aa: ASSQEAGTLQY
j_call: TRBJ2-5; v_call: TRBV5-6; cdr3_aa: ASSSQGLGRQETQY
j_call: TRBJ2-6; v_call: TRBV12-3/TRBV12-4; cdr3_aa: ASSGDGPYSGANVLT
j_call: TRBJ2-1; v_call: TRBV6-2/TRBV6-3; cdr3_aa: ASSPGTTIYNEQF
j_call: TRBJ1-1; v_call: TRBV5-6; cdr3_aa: ASSLASGTGVNTEAF
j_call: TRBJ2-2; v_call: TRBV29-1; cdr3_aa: SVDKGRRGTGELF
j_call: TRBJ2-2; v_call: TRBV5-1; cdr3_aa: ASSPRLASVPTGELF
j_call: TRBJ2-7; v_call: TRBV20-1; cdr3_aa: SADGTSGGTSYEQY
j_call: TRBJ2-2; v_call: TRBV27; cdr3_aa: ASSLLTSGRNTGELF
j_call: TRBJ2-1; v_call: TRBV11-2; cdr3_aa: ASSSDRGTYNEQF
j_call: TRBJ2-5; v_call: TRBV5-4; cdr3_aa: ASSLDQSVAMETQY
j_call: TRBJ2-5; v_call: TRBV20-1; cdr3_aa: SAYLDGRQETQY
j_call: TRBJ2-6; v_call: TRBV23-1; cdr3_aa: ASSQSKGTGANVLT
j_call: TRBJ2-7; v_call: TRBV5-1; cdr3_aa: ASRAGGSSYEQY
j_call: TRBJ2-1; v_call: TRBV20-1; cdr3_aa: SATRGSSAYNEQF
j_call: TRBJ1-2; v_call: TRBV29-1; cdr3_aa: TSQGHYGYT
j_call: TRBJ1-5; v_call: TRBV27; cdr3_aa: ASRDFSGGYYNQPQH
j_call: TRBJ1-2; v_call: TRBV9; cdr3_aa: ASSVVGQAQYGYT
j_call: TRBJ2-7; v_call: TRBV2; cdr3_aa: ASAGTQTYEQY
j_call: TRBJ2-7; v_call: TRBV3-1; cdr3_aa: ASSQDPQSGYEQY
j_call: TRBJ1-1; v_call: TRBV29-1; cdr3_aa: SVGPNTEAF
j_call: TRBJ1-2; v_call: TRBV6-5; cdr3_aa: ASSYGGASNYGYT
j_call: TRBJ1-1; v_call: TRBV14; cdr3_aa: ASSQEQVTEAF
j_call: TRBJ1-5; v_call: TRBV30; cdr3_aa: AWSLTGTDQPQH
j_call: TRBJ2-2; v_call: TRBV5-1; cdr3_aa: ASSLDSAPGTGELF
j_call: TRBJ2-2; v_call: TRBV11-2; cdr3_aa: ASSFPAKLAGATGELF
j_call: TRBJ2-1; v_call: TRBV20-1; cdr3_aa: SARDSAHHEQF
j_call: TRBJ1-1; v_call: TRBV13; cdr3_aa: ASSPTERNTEAF
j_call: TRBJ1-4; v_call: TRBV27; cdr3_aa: ASSSQGARGEKLF
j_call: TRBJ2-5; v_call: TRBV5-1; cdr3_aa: ASSFEGAGETQY
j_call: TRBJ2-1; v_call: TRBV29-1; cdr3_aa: SVRAGAYNEQF